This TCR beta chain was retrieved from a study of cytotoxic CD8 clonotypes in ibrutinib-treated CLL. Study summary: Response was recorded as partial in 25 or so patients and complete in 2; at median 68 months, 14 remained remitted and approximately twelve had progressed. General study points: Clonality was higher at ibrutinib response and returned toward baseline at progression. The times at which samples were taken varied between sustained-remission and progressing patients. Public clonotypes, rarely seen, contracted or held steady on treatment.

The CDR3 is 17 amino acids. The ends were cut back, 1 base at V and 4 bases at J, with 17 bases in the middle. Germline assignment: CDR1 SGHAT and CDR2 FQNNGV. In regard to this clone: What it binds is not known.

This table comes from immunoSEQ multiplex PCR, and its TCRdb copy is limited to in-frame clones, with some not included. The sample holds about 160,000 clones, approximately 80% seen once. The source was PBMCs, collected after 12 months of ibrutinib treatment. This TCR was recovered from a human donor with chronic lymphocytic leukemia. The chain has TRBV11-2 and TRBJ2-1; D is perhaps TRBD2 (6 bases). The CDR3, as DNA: TGTGCCAGCAGCTTAGTGGACGTACAGCGGGTGTACAATGAGCAGTTCTTC. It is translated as CASSLVDVQRVYNEQFF.